This T cell receptor beta chain appears in the sequencing data of a study of preoperative IRX-2 immunotherapy in early breast cancer. Treatment defined: preoperative locoregional IRX-2 cytokine immunotherapy. Preoperative locoregional IRX-2 cytokine immunotherapy was tested in the phase Ib source study. In the case of this clone: Germline and junction disagree at one end, which may indicate a read error.

Assay used: immunoSEQ multiplex PCR; TCRdb lists only in-frame clones, some missing. The data show more than 30,000 clones, roughly 86% seen once. The CDR3 contains 15 residues. In germline, CDR1 is MNHGY, CDR2 SAAAGT. This sample comprised tumor tissue, obtained after IRX-2 immunotherapy. The TCR comes from a human donor with breast cancer. The rearrangement links TRBV6-8 to TRBJ1-5, with D perhaps TRBD1 (5 bases). The CDR3 nucleotides read TGTGCCACCAGTCAGGGAGGGAATAGCAATCAGCCCCAGCATTTT. Protein: CATSQGGNSNQPQHF.